Following are 27 T cell receptor beta chains from one sample sequenced in a study of blood T cell repertoires in COVID-19. TCRdb's table, derived via immunoSEQ multiplex PCR, lists solely in-frame clones and lacks some. The table includes around 84,000 clones, 70% to 90% detected once. Sample: peripheral blood. These receptors all come from a man aged 80 or over with active or convalescent COVID-19.

V and J are TRBV28 and TRBJ1-1, with a tentative D call TRBD1 (5 bases). Deletions cut 3 bases from V and 3 bases from J, with 17 bases between. The CDR3 sequence is 16 residues long. In germline, CDR1 is MDHEN, CDR2 SYDVKM. CDR3 protein: CASSFSQGPRDTEAFF. The CDR3 DNA reads TGTGCCAGCAGTTTTAGCCAGGGCCCTAGGGACACTGAAGCTTTCTTT.

V usage is TRBV18 and J usage is TRBJ1-3; no firm D call. The CDR3 is 13 amino acids. Germline-derived CDR1 and CDR2 are KGHSH and LQKENI. V lost 6 bases and J lost 0, with 6 bases in between. The CDR3: CASSMSSGNTIYF. As DNA, the CDR3 is TGTGCCAGCTCCATGAGCTCTGGAAACACCATATATTTT.

The gene calls are TRBV5-1 and TRBJ2-1; 7 bases align to TRBD2. V gave up 0 bases and J gave up 7 bases; unmatched junction bases: 10. CDR1 and CDR2 (germline): SGHRS, YFSETQ. The CDR3 spans 16 residues. The CDR3 region is CASSLVSPWGGNEQFF. CDR3 DNA sequence: TGCGCCAGCAGCTTGGTGTCTCCCTGGGGGGGAAATGAGCAGTTCTTC.

The rearrangement uses TRBV18 and TRBJ1-2; D perhaps matches TRBD1 (5 bases). Germline V CDR1 and CDR2: KGHSH, LQKENI. This CDR3 region has 14 residues. The V gene lost 1 base and the J gene lost 6 bases, with 12 bases spanning the gap. This CDR3 is CASSPRAGPDGYTF. CDR3 nucleotide sequence: TGTGCCAGCTCACCACGGGCAGGGCCCGATGGCTACACCTTC.

The chain has TRBV19 and TRBJ1-3; 7 bases align to TRBD1. Looked up from germline, CDR1 is LNHDA and CDR2 is SQIVND (reference sequence). V shed 8 bases and J 6 bases; nucleotides not matched to a gene: 10. This CDR3 spans 14 amino acids. The CDR3 here is CASGTTGLVNTIYF. The CDR3 bases are TGTGCCAGTGGGACGACAGGGCTAGTAAACACCATATATTTT.

DNA of the CDR3: TGTGCCAGCAGTTTCTCGACAGGGAGTGGAGAAAAACTGTTTTTT. The encoded protein is CASSFSTGSGEKLFF. This sequence joins TRBV6-2 or TRBV6-3 and TRBJ1-4, with 7 bases matching TRBD1. CDR1 MNHEY and CDR2 SVGEGT come from the germline V gene. With 4 bases clipped from V and 8 bases from J, the junction kept 10 bases outside the gene matches. The CDR3 is 15 amino acids.

This clone has only a few counts. The chain has TRBV9 and TRBJ2-1; a weak D match, TRBD1 (6 bases). The CDR3 runs to 14 residues. The V gene's germline CDR1 is SGDLS and CDR2 YYNGEE. V lost 0 bases to trimming and J lost 5 bases, with 9 bases between them. Here the CDR3 reads CASSVAGVDNEQFF. CDR3 in DNA: TGTGCCAGCAGCGTAGCAGGGGTGGACAATGAGCAGTTCTTC.

The chain joins TRBV28 to TRBJ1-5, with 8 bases that match TRBD1. V dropped 6 bases and J dropped 5; count of bases not matched to a gene: 9. In germline, CDR1 is MDHEN, CDR2 SYDVKM. This CDR3 has 15 residues. The CDR3: CASRYEGQGDQPQHF. The CDR3 nucleotides read TGTGCCAGCAGGTATGAAGGACAGGGTGATCAGCCCCAGCATTTT. Looking up the rest from reference TRBV28 and TRBJ1-5 gives the full variable domain: DVKVTQSSRYLVKRTGEKVFLECVQDMDHENMFWYRQDPGLGLRLIYFSYDVKMKEKGDIPEGYSVSREKKERFSLILESASTNQTSMYLCASRYEGQGDQPQHFGDGTRLSIL.

The V call is TRBV28, the J call TRBJ2-2; 7 nucleotides match TRBD2. V gave up 3 bases and J gave up 5 bases; unmatched junction bases: 6. This CDR3 is 15 amino acids long. Germline V gene sequence: CDR1 MDHEN, CDR2 SYDVKM. This CDR3 is CASSLGGAGTGELFF. DNA for the CDR3: TGTGCCAGCAGTTTGGGAGGGGCGGGGACCGGGGAGCTGTTTTTT.

The chain joins TRBV10-3 to TRBJ2-4; D may be TRBD2 (5 bases). Germline CDR1 reads ENHRY; CDR2 reads SYGVKD. This CDR3 spans 18 amino acids. Between the trimmed V and J ends, which lost 0 bases and 0 bases, there was a span of 15 bases. CDR3 residues: CAISESIGGLIAKNIQYF. The CDR3 DNA is TGTGCCATCAGTGAGTCGATAGGTGGACTCATAGCCAAAAACATTCAGTACTTC.

This CDR3 reads CASSTTQGSFHPGELFF. CDR3 nucleotides: TGTGCCAGCAGTACGACACAGGGGTCCTTCCACCCCGGGGAGCTGTTTTTT. This rearrangement joins TRBV27 to TRBJ2-2, with 7 positions matching TRBD1. Germline V gene sequence: CDR1 MNHEY, CDR2 SMNVEV (reference sequence). This CDR3 is built from 17 residues. Germline trimming cut 5 bases from V and 6 bases from J; bases unmatched to any gene: 15.

The V and J genes are TRBV5-1 and TRBJ1-6; 7 nucleotides agree with TRBD1. CDR1 is SGHRS, CDR2 YFSETQ, per germline. J was trimmed by 10 bases and V by 2 bases; bases with no gene match: 6. The CDR3 is made up of 14 amino acids. In DNA form, the CDR3 reads TGCGCCAGCAGCTTTCGACAGGGCGAATCACCCCTCCACTTT. This encodes CASSFRQGESPLHF.

The chain is built from TRBV10-1 and TRBJ2-3, with 11 bases fitting TRBD2. This CDR3 spans 17 amino acids. Germline V gene data show CDR1 as WNHNN and CDR2 as SYGVQD (reference sequence). V shed 2 bases and J 2 bases; nucleotides not matched to a gene: 6. The CDR3 nucleotides read TGCGCCAGCAGTGAGAGGACTAGCGGGCTACCCACAGATACGCAGTATTTT. Its translation: CASSERTSGLPTDTQYF.

This clone was picked up one time. The CDR3 loop is CASSSRGSMNTEAFF. The DNA of the CDR3 is TGTGCCAGCAGTTCCAGGGGTTCCATGAACACTGAAGCTTTCTTT. This sequence joins TRBV7-9 and TRBJ1-1; a weak D match, TRBD1 (6 bases). The ends were cut back, 6 bases at V and 0 bases at J, with 14 bases in the middle. Germline assignment: CDR1 SEHNR and CDR2 FQNEAQ (reference sequence). CDR3 length equals 15 residues.

In the case of this clone: Other DNA sequences in the same sample also yield this CDR3. The rearrangement links TRBV15 to TRBJ1-1; 7 bases are a match to TRBD1. The V segment lost 1 base and the J segment 4 bases; nucleotides outside the gene matches: 0. The CDR3 is 13 residues long. Germline assignment: CDR1 LNHNV and CDR2 YYDKDF (reference sequence). The CDR3 reads CATSRAGGTEAFF. The CDR3 bases are TGTGCCACCAGCAGAGCAGGGGGCACTGAAGCTTTCTTT.

The chain is built from TRBV27 and TRBJ1-5; tentatively, D is TRBD1 (5 bases). CDR1 and CDR2 (germline): MNHEY, SMNVEV (reference sequence). Trimming shortened V by 4 bases and J by 5 bases, and 9 bases separated the two germline ends. The CDR3 spans 13 residues. CDR3 protein: CASSSTEYQPQHF. As DNA, the CDR3 is TGTGCCAGCAGTTCGACAGAGTATCAGCCCCAGCATTTT.

V usage is TRBV7-9 and J usage is TRBJ2-1, with TRBD1 matching over 10 bases. This CDR3 has 16 residues. The J segment lost 1 base and the V segment lost 0 bases, leaving 0 bases of the junction unmatched. Per germline, CDR1 SEHNR and CDR2 FQNEAQ (reference sequence). The CDR3 here is CASSLAGQGSYNEQFF. CDR3 coding DNA: TGTGCCAGCAGCTTAGCGGGACAGGGGTCCTACAATGAGCAGTTCTTC.

The V gene is TRBV24-1, the J gene TRBJ1-1; D call uncertain. The CDR3 contains 13 residues. The V end was cut by 7 bases, the J end by 1 base, with 9 bases between. Germline CDR1 reads KGHDR; CDR2 reads SFDVKD. The CDR3 DNA reads as TGTGCCACCAGCCGGGGTAAGAACACTGAAGCTTTCTTT. Translation gives CATSRGKNTEAFF.

CDR3 region: CASSLQAGGPTDTQYF. CDR3 DNA sequence: TGTGCCAGCAGCTTACAAGCGGGAGGGCCGACAGATACGCAGTATTTT. The gene calls are TRBV7-9 and TRBJ2-3, with TRBD2 matching over 10 bases. The CDR3 loop spans 16 amino acids. The germline CDR1 and CDR2 sequences are SEHNR and FQNEAQ (reference sequence). J lost 3 bases, V lost 2 bases, and 5 bases had no gene match. Combining the CDR3 with reference TRBV7-9 and TRBJ2-3 gives the whole variable domain DTGVSQNPRHKITKRGQNVTFRCDPISEHNRLYWYRQTLGQGPEFLTYFQNEAQLEKSRLLSDRFSAERPKGSFSTLEIQRTEQGDSAMYLCASSLQAGGPTDTQYFGPGTRLTVL.

This clone was picked up one time. The gene calls are TRBV19 and TRBJ1-6; D is ambiguous. CDR1 is LNHDA and CDR2 is SQIVND in the germline V gene (reference sequence). V was trimmed by 8 bases and J by 5 bases, leaving 13 bases between them. CDR3 length: 14 amino acids. The CDR3: CASGLGPNNSPLHF. CDR3 sequence (DNA): TGTGCCAGTGGGCTGGGCCCGAATAATTCACCCCTCCACTTT.

The J gene is TRBJ1-1, the V gene TRBV15; 7 positions match TRBD1. The V gene's germline CDR1 is LNHNV and CDR2 YYDKDF (reference sequence). The CDR3 sequence is 16 residues long. V was pared by 5 bases and J by 0 bases, with 9 bases of the junction left unmatched. As DNA, the CDR3 is TGTGCCACCAGCGGGGGGACAGTAATTATGAACACTGAAGCTTTCTTT. It yields the protein CATSGGTVIMNTEAFF.

Only a few counts were recorded for this clone. The chain uses TRBV29-1 and TRBJ2-1, with D unclear. V was clipped by 0 bases and J by 4 bases, with 7 bases between them. In germline, CDR1 is SQVTM, CDR2 ANQGSEA. This CDR3 spans 13 amino acids. CDR3 sequence reads: CSVEDNRYNEQFF. DNA of the CDR3: TGCAGCGTTGAAGATAACAGATACAATGAGCAGTTCTTC.

J is TRBJ1-2 and V is TRBV12-3 or TRBV12-4; 8 nucleotides agree with TRBD1. The CDR3 spans 13 residues. With V trimmed by 2 bases and J by 8 bases, 4 bases remained unmatched. The CDR3 sequence is CASSLQGATGYTF. For the CDR3, the DNA is TGTGCCAGCAGTTTACAGGGGGCGACCGGCTACACCTTC.

The V call is TRBV7-9, the J call TRBJ1-1, with no clear D. Germline V gives CDR1 SEHNR, CDR2 FQNEAQ (reference sequence). Trimming cost V 5 bases and J 1 base, with 14 bases left between them. The CDR3 is 15 amino acids. For the CDR3, the DNA is TGTGCCAGCAGCCATCTGAAGGCGGGGAACACTGAAGCTTTCTTT. Residues: CASSHLKAGNTEAFF. The whole variable domain, filled in from reference TRBV7-9 and TRBJ1-1, reads DTGVSQNPRHKITKRGQNVTFRCDPISEHNRLYWYRQTLGQGPEFLTYFQNEAQLEKSRLLSDRFSAERPKGSFSTLEIQRTEQGDSAMYLCASSHLKAGNTEAFFGQGTRLTVV.

This sequence joins TRBV12-3 or TRBV12-4 and TRBJ1-1, with unresolved D. The ends were cut back, 6 bases at V and 11 bases at J, with 10 bases in the middle. The CDR3 sequence is 10 residues long. CDR3 DNA: TGTGCCAGCAGCGAGACTCTGGCTTTCTTT. This sequence encodes CASSETLAFF.

CDR3 sequence (DNA): TGTGCCAGCAGCGCTTCCCGAGGCGACGCGTATGGCTACACCTTC. Translation: CASSASRGDAYGYTF. The gene calls are TRBV7-2 and TRBJ1-2; D unresolved. Looked up from germline, CDR1 is SGHTA and CDR2 is FQGNSA. The V end lost 5 bases, the J end lost 5 bases, and 18 bases lay between the germline ends. CDR3 size: 15 residues.

V usage is TRBV29-1 and J usage is TRBJ2-1; 10 nucleotides align to TRBD1. Germline-derived CDR1 and CDR2 are SQVTM and ANQGSEA. V trimming: 0 bases; J trimming: 8 bases; junction bases outside the gene matches: 10. The CDR3 runs to 16 residues. CDR3 nucleotide sequence: TGCAGCGTTGAAGATCAAGGGACAGGGGCGGTGGATGAGCAGTTCTTC. Translation gives CSVEDQGTGAVDEQFF.